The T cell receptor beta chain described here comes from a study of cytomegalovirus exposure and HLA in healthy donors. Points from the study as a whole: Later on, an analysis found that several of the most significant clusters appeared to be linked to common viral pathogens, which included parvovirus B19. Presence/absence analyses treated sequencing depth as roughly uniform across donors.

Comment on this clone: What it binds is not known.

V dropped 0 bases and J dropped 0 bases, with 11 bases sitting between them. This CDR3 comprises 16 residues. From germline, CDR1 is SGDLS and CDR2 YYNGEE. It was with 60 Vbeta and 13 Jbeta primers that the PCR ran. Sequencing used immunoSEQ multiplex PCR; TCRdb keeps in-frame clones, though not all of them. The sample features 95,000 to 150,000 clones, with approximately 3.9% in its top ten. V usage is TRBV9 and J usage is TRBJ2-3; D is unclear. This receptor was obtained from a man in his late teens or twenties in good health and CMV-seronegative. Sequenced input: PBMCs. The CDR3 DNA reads TGTGCCAGCAGCGTAGATGGAGAAGCAAGCACAGATACGCAGTATTTT. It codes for CASSVDGEASTDTQYF.